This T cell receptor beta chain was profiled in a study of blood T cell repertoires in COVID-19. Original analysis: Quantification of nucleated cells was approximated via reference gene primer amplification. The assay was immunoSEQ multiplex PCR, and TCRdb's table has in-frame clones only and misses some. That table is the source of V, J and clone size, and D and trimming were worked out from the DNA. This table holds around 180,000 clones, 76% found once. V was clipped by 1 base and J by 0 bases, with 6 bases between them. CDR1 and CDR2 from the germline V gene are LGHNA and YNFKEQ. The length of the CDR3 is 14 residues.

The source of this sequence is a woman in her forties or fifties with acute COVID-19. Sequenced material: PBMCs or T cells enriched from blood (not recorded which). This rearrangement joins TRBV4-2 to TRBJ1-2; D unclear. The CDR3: CASSQGVANYGYTF. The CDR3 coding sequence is TGTGCCAGCAGCCAAGGCGTTGCTAACTATGGCTACACCTTC.